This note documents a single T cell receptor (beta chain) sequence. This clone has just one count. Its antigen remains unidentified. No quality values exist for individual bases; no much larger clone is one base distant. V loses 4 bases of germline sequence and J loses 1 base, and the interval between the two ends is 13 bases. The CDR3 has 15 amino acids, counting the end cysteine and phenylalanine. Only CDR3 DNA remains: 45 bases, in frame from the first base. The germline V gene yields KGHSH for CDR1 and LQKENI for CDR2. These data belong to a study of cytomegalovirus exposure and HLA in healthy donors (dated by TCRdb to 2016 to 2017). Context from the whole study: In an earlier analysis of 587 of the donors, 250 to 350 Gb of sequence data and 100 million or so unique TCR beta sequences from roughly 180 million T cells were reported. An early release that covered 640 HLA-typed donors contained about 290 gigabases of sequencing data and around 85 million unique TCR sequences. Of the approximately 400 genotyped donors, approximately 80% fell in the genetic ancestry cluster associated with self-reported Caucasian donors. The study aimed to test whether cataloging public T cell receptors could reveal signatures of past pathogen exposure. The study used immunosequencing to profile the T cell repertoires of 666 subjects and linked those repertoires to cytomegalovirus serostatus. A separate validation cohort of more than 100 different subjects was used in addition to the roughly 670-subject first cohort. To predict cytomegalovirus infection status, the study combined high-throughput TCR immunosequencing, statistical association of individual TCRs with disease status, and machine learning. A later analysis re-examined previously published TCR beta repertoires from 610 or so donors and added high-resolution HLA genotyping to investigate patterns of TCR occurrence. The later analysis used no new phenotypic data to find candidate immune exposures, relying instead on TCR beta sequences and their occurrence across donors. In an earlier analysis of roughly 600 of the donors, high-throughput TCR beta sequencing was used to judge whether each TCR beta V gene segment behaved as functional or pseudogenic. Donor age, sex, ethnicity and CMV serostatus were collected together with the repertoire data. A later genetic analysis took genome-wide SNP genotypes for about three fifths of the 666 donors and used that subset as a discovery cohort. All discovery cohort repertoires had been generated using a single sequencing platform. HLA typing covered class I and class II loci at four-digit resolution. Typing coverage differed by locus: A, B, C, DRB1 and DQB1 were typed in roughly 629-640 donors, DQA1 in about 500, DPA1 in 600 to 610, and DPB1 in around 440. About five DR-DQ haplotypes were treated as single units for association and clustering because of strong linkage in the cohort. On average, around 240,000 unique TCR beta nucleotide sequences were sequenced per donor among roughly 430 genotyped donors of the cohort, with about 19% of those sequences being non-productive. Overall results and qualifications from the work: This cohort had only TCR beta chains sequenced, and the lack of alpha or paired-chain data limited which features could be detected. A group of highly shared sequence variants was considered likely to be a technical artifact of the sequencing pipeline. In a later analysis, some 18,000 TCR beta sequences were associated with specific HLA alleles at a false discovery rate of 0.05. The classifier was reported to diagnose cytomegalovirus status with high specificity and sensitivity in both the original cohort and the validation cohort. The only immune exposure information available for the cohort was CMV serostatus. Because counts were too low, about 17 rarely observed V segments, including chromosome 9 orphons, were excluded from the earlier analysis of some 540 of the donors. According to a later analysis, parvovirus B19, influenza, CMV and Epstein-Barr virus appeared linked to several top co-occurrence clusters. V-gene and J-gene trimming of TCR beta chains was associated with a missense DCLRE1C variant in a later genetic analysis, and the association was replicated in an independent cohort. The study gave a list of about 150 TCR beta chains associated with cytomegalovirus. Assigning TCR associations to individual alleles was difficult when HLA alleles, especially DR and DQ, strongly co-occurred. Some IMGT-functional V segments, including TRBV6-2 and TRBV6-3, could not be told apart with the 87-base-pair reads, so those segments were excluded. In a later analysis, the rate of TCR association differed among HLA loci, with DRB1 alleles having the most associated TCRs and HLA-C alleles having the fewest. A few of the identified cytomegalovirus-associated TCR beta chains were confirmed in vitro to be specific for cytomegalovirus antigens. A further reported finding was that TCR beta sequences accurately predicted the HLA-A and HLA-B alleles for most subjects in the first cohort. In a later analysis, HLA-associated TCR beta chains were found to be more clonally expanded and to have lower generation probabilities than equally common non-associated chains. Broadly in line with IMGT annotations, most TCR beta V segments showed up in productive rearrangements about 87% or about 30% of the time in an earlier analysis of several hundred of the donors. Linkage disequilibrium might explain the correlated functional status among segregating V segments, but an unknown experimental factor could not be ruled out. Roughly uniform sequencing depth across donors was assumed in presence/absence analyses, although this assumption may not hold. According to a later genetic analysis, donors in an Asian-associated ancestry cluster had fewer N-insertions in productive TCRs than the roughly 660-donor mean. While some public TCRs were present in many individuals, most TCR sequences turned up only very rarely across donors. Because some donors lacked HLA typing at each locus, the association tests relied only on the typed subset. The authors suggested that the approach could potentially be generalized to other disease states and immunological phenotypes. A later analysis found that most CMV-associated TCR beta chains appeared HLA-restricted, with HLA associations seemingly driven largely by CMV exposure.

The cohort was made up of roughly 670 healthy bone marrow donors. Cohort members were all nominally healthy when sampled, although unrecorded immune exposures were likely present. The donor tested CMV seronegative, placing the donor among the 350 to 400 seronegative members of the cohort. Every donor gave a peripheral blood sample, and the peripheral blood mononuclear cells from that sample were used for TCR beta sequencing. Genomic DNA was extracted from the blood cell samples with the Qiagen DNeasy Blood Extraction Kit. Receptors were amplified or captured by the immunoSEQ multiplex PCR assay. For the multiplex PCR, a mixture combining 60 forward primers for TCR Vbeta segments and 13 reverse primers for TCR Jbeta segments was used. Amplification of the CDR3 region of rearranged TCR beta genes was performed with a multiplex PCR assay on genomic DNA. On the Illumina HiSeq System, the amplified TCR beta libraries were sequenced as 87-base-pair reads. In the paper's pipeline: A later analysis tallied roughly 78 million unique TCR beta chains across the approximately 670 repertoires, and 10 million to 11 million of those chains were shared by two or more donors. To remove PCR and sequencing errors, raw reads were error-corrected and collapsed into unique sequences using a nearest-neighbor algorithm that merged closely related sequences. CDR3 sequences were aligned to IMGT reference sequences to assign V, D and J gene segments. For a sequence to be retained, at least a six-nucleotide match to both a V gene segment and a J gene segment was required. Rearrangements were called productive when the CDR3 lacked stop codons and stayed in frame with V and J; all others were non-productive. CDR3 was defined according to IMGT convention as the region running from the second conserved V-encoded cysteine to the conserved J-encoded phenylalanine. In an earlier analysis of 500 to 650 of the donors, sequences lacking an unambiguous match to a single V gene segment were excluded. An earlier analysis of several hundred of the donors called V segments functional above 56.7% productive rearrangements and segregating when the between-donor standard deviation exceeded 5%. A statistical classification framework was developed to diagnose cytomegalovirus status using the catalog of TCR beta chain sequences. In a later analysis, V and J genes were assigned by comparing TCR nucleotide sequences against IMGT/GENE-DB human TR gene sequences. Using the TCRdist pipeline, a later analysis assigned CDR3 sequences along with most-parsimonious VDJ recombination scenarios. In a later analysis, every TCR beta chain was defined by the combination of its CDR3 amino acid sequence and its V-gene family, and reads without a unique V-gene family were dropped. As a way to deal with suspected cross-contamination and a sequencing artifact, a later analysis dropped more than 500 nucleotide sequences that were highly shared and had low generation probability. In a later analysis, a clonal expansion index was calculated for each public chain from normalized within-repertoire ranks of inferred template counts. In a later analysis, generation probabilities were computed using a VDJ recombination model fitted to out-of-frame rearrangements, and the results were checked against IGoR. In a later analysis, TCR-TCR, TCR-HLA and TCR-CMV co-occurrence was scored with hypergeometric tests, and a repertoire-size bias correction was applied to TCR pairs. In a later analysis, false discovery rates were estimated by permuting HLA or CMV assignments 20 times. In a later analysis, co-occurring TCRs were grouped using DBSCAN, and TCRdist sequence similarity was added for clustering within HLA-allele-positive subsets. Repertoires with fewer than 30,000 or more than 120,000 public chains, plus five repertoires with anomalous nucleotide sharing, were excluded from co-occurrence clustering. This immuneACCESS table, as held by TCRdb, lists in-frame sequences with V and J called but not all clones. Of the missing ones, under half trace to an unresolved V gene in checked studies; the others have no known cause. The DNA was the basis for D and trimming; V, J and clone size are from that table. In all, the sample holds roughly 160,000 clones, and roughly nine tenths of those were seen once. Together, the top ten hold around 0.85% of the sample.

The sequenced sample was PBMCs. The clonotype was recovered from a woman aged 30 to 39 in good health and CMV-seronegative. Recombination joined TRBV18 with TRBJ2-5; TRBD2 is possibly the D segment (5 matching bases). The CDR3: CASSQEAVPQETQYF. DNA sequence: TGTGCCAGCTCACAAGAAGCGGTGCCCCAAGAGACCCAGTACTTC.